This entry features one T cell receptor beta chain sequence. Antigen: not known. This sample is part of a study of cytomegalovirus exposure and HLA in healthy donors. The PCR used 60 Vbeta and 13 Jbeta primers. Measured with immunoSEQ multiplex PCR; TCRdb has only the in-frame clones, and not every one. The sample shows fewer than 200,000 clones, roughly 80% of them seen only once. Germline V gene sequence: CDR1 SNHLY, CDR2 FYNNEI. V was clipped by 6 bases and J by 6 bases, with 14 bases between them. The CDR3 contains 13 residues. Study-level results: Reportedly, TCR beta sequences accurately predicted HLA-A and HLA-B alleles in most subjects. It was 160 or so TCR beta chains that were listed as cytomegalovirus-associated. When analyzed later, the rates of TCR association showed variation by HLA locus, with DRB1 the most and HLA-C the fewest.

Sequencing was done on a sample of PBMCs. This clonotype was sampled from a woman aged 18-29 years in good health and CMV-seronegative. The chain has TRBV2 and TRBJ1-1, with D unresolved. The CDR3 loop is CASRVLPESEAFF. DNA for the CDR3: TGTGCCAGCAGAGTACTTCCTGAATCTGAAGCTTTCTTT. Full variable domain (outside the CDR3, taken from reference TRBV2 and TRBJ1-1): EPEVTQTPSHQVTQMGQEVILRCVPISNHLYFYWYRQILGQKVEFLVSFYNNEISEKSEIFDDQFSVERPDGSNFTLKIRSTKLEDSAMYFCASRVLPESEAFFGQGTRLTVV.